This T cell receptor delta chain was documented in a study of gamma-delta T cells after stem cell transplantation. The CDR3 sequence is 17 residues long. The germline CDR1 and CDR2 sequences are GEAIGNYY and EKD. V was clipped by 0 bases and J by 2 bases, with 18 bases between them. The table lists this clone with a few counts. Since a far larger clone is one base different, this is likely a read error. Other DNA sequences within the sample encode an identical CDR3. TCRdb re-processed the RT-PCR reads via CATT. This table has 11,000 or so delta-chain clones, 1.3% appearing once. The sequencing input was gamma-delta T cells. This receptor was taken from a human donor. It is not recorded whose cells these are; they may come from a transplant donor. The gene calls are TRDV2 and TRDJ1; D might be TRDD3 (6 bases). In DNA form, the CDR3 reads TGTGCCTGTGACACCGTCGGACTGGGAGATAAGACCGATAAACTCATCTTT. Its translation: CACDTVGLGDKTDKLIF.